Listed here are 13 T cell receptor beta chains from one sample, sequenced in a study of T cells in localized non-small cell lung cancer. Generated by immunoSEQ multiplex PCR, the TCRdb table keeps only in-frame clones and is missing some. This table has tens of thousands of clones, more than 70% appearing once. This sample comprised peripheral blood, obtained before any cancer treatment. The receptors were gathered from a female donor aged 60 or older with stage III squamous cell lung carcinoma.

The V call is TRBV10-2, the J call TRBJ1-2, with D possibly being TRBD1 (5 bases). Germline CDR1 is WSHSY and CDR2 is SAAADI. The V and J ends lost 4 bases and 7 bases respectively, with 13 bases between them. There are 13 residues in the CDR3. This CDR3 is CASSATEMVGYTF. Written as DNA, the CDR3 is TGCGCCAGCAGTGCGACAGAAATGGTTGGCTACACCTTC.

Only a few counts were recorded for this clone. The rearrangement links TRBV10-2 to TRBJ2-7; a weak D match, TRBD2 (5 bases). CDR1 is WSHSY, CDR2 SAAADI, per germline. V gave up 0 bases and J gave up 0 bases, with 9 bases separating them. The CDR3 loop spans 15 amino acids. The CDR3 DNA is TGCGCCAGCAGTGAGTCGCGGGTCCGCTCCTACGAGCAGTACTTC. Translated, it gives CASSESRVRSYEQYF.

This clone was found a few times. The V and J genes are TRBV7-8 and TRBJ2-2; 7 bases are a match to TRBD2. The length of the CDR3 is 15 residues. Unmatched junction bases numbered 7, after V lost 4 bases and J lost 5 bases. Germline loops: CDR1 SGHVS, CDR2 FQNEAQ. The CDR3 spells CASSSSGMGTGELFF. CDR3 DNA sequence: TGTGCCAGCAGCTCCAGCGGGATGGGGACCGGGGAGCTGTTTTTT.

The chain couples TRBV28 to TRBJ1-2; TRBD1 matches at 7 bases. The CDR3 spans 15 residues. CDR1 MDHEN and CDR2 SYDVKM come from the germline V gene. J lost 0 bases, V lost 6 bases, and 7 bases had no gene match. CDR3 sequence reads: CASRGTAHANYGYTF. CDR3 coding DNA: TGTGCCAGCAGGGGGACAGCACATGCTAACTATGGCTACACCTTC.

The chain is built from TRBV7-7 and TRBJ2-7; no clear D. The CDR3 loop spans 13 amino acids. Trimming cost V 1 base and J 6 bases, with 10 bases left between them. Germline V gene lookup returns CDR1 SSHAT and CDR2 FNYEAQ (reference sequence). The chain's CDR3 is CASSLDYVGEQYF. As DNA, the CDR3 is TGTGCCAGCAGCTTAGATTACGTAGGCGAGCAGTACTTC. The full variable domain, its missing parts supplied by reference TRBV7-7 and TRBJ2-7, is GAGVSQSPRYKVTKRGQDVTLRCDPISSHATLYWYQQALGQGPEFLTYFNYEAQPDKSGLPSDRFSAERPEGSISTLTIQRTEQRDSAMYRCASSLDYVGEQYFGPGTRLTVT.

This clone was detected once. The rearrangement uses TRBV6-6 and TRBJ1-2; the D is unclear. Germline V gene lookup returns CDR1 MNHNY and CDR2 SVGAGI (reference sequence). Between the trimmed V and J ends, which lost 6 bases and 4 bases, there was a span of 15 bases. The CDR3 is 14 residues long. In DNA form, the CDR3 reads TGTGCCAGCAGGAGTGGAATGGAGGGCTATGGCTACACCTTC. Amino acid sequence: CASRSGMEGYGYTF.

The V and J genes are TRBV18 and TRBJ2-7; 10 nucleotides align to TRBD1. CDR1 and CDR2 (germline): KGHSH, LQKENI. The J segment lost 1 base and the V segment lost 3 bases, leaving 6 bases of the junction unmatched. The CDR3 extends over 16 amino acids. In DNA, the CDR3 is TGTGCCAGCTCACCTGGACAGGGGGGCACGTCCTACGAGCAGTACTTC. Protein: CASSPGQGGTSYEQYF. Looking up the rest from reference TRBV18 and TRBJ2-7 gives the full variable domain: NAGVMQNPRHLVRRRGQEARLRCSPMKGHSHVYWYRQLPEEGLKFMVYLQKENIIDESGMPKERFSAEFPKEGPSILRIQQVVRGDSAAYFCASSPGQGGTSYEQYFGPGTRLTVT.

This chain joins TRBV27 and TRBJ2-7, with D maybe TRBD1 (7 bases). From germline, CDR1 is MNHEY and CDR2 SMNVEV (reference sequence). This CDR3 region has 13 residues. The V end lost 4 bases, the J end lost 3 bases, and 10 bases lay between the germline ends. CDR3 in DNA: TGTGCCAGCAGTTCGGGGGACAGCTACGAGCAGTACTTC. It translates to CASSSGDSYEQYF.

The V and J genes are TRBV14 and TRBJ2-5; no reliable D call. V lost 4 bases and J lost 0, with 3 bases in between. Germline V gene sequence: CDR1 SGHDN, CDR2 FVKESK. This CDR3 is 12 amino acids long. In nucleotides, the CDR3 is TGTGCCAGCAGCCGAAACCAAGAGACCCAGTACTTC. Encoded protein: CASSRNQETQYF.

As DNA, the CDR3 is TGTGCCAGCGCTGCAGGGACCCCATACAATGAGCAGTTCTTC. The encoded protein is CASAAGTPYNEQFF. The chain links TRBV7-2 to TRBJ2-1; D assignment may be TRBD1 or TRBD2 (5 bases each). V was cut by 8 bases and J by 4 bases, with 15 bases left in between. Looked up from germline, CDR1 is SGHTA and CDR2 is FQGNSA. The CDR3 is 14 amino acids.

The sample holds one count of this clone. This chain uses TRBV5-1 with TRBJ1-4, with 7 bases aligning to TRBD1. The junction had 8 bases not matched to a gene; V was cut back by 7 bases and J by 5 bases. Germline CDR1 and CDR2: SGHRS and YFSETQ. This CDR3 comprises 14 residues. CDR3 residues: CASERDSLNEKLFF. CDR3 coding DNA: TGCGCCAGCGAAAGGGACAGCTTAAATGAAAAACTGTTTTTT.

This clone was counted a single time. The V and J genes are TRBV7-2 and TRBJ2-5; D remains unclear. CDR1 SGHTA and CDR2 FQGNSA come from the germline V gene. The CDR3 has 14 residues. V was clipped by 5 bases and J by 1 base, with 11 bases between them. CDR3 loop: CASSPSPSQETQYF. In nucleotides, the CDR3 is TGTGCCAGCAGCCCCTCGCCCAGCCAAGAGACCCAGTACTTC.

The chain carries TRBV9 and TRBJ1-2; D is perhaps TRBD1 (6 bases). The CDR3 is 15 residues long. Trimming cost V 4 bases and J 1 base, with 14 bases left between them. CDR1 is SGDLS and CDR2 is YYNGEE in the germline V gene. The CDR3 nucleotides are TGTGCCAGCAGCCCACGACAGGATATTAACTATGGCTACACCTTC. It yields the protein CASSPRQDINYGYTF. Together with reference TRBV9 and TRBJ1-2, the CDR3 gives the full variable domain: DSGVTQTPKHLITATGQRVTLRCSPRSGDLSVYWYQQSLDQGLQFLIQYYNGEERAKGNILERFSAQQFPDLHSELNLSSLELGDSALYFCASSPRQDINYGYTFGSGTRLTVV.